What follows is one TCR beta chain and its context. Its cognate antigen is unknown. This record belongs to a study of cytomegalovirus exposure and HLA in healthy donors. The study, taken as a whole, reports: As confirmed in vitro, a few CMV-associated chains were specific for CMV antigens. Most sequenced TCRs were rare (though some public TCRs occurred in many donors). The study recorded over 150 TCR beta chains that were cytomegalovirus-associated.

This table comes from immunoSEQ multiplex PCR, and its TCRdb copy is limited to in-frame clones, with some not included. This sample carries about 60,000 clones, about 92% of them seen once, and the ten largest clones take approximately 1.1%. Trimming at V came to 5 bases and at J to 7 bases, leaving 15 bases not matched to a gene. This CDR3 comprises 17 residues. The germline gives CDR1 LNHDA, CDR2 SQIVND (reference sequence). Sequencing was done on a sample of PBMCs. The V call is TRBV19, the J call TRBJ2-1; 9 nucleotides line up with TRBD2. This sequence was found in a man aged 18 to 35 in good health and CMV-seronegative. The CDR3 sequence: CASSGSPSSGKLNEQFF. For the CDR3, the DNA is TGTGCCAGTAGTGGATCCCCGTCTAGCGGGAAATTGAATGAGCAGTTCTTC.